The rows below give T cell receptor beta chains drawn from one sample of a study of beta chain features in type 1 diabetes. The data were produced by immunoSEQ multiplex PCR, yet TCRdb's version contains in-frame clones alone and is incomplete. Of around 450,000 clones in the sample, 9.5% to 12% were seen once. Input material: naive CD4+ T cells from blood. Every receptor here comes from a woman aged 18 to 35 in good health. Each CDR3 is given with its conserved first and last residue. Fields, in order: V gene, J gene, D gene, clone size, CDR3 protein, CDR3 DNA. A D gene is named only where the DNA matches it firmly. Rows may omit the clone size; those that give it use once, few, many or a size class.

>TRBV12-5|TRBJ2-1|.|few
CASGFHQSIGPNADNEQFF
TGTGCTAGTGGTTTTCATCAATCAATCGGGCCCAACGCCGACAATGAGCAGTTCTTC
>TRBV30|TRBJ2-1|.|.
CAWSVKGNEQFF
TGTGCCTGGAGTGTAAAAGGCAATGAGCAGTTCTTC
>TRBV9|TRBJ1-4|.|few
CASSALDGNEKLFF
TGTGCCAGCAGCGCCCTGGACGGGAATGAAAAACTGTTTTTT
>TRBV28|TRBJ2-1|TRBD1|few
CASSPRTGHNEQFF
TGTGCCAGCAGCCCTCGGACAGGGCACAATGAGCAGTTCTTC
>TRBV7-9|TRBJ1-1|.|.
CASLAPGLTEAFF
TGTGCCAGCCTTGCCCCAGGGCTCACTGAAGCTTTCTTT
>TRBV19|TRBJ2-1|.|.
CASSRTRSYNEQFF
TGTGCCAGTAGTCGGACCCGTTCCTACAATGAGCAGTTCTTC
>TRBV28|TRBJ1-1|.|few
CASSFSNQQAAFF
TGTGCCAGCAGTTTCTCCAATCAACAGGCGGCTTTCTTT
>TRBV7-2|TRBJ1-1|.|.
CASSAQGPYTEAFF
TGTGCCAGCAGCGCGCAGGGGCCGTACACTGAAGCTTTCTTT
>TRBV29-1|TRBJ2-3|.|.
CSVAGANTDTQYF
TGCAGCGTTGCCGGGGCCAACACAGATACGCAGTATTTT
>TRBV20-1|TRBJ2-5|.|few
CSAGPRGTQYF
TGCAGTGCTGGACCCAGGGGGACCCAGTACTTC
>TRBV29-1|TRBJ2-1|.|.
CSARRGSQGGNEQFF
TGCAGCGCACGACGAGGGTCTCAAGGAGGCAATGAGCAGTTCTTC
>TRBV28|TRBJ2-1|TRBD1|.
CASSQPGQGAQNEQFF
TGTGCCAGCAGTCAACCGGGACAGGGGGCACAGAATGAGCAGTTCTTC
>TRBV7-2|TRBJ2-3|.|.
CASSLGSTDTQYF
TGTGCCAGCAGCTTAGGAAGCACAGATACGCAGTATTTT
>TRBV9|TRBJ2-1|.|few
CASSSTRGAYNEQFF
TGTGCCAGCAGCTCAACTAGAGGAGCCTACAATGAGCAGTTCTTC
>TRBV7-2|TRBJ2-1|.|.
CASSLPGGPYNEQFF
TGTGCCAGCAGCTTACCGGGCGGACCCTACAATGAGCAGTTCTTC
>TRBV14|TRBJ2-1|TRBD2|.
CASRSIAGGPYNEQFF
TGTGCCAGCCGTAGCATAGCGGGAGGGCCCTACAATGAGCAGTTCTTC